In this sample, the clone carrying this T cell receptor beta chain turned up a few times. What it recognizes is unknown. The immunoSEQ assay amplified TCRB CDR3 from up to 2 ug DNA. Primers: 60 V beta forward and 13 J beta reverse. The data were produced by immunoSEQ multiplex PCR, yet TCRdb's version contains in-frame clones alone and is incomplete. The repertoire holds more than 85,000 clones, with under 90% as singletons. The sample belongs to a study of glioma-infiltrating T cells after dendritic cell vaccination. V lost 3 bases to trimming and J lost 3 bases; unmatched junction nucleotides: 5. Germline V gene lookup returns CDR1 LNHDA and CDR2 SQIVND (reference sequence). The CDR3 has 15 residues. Regarding the study as a whole: TCR clonality showed no direct relationship with survival.

Selection required adequate fresh-frozen tumor tissue plus more than two years' survival data. This clonotype originated in a human donor with glioblastoma. The sample here was blood, taken before dendritic cell vaccination. The rearrangement uses TRBV19 and TRBJ1-5, with 7 bases matching TRBD1. The CDR3 loop is CASSIQDRPNQPQHF. CDR3 nucleotides: TGTGCCAGTAGTATCCAGGACAGGCCCAATCAGCCCCAGCATTTT.